The rows below give T cell receptor beta chains drawn from one sample of a study of glioma-infiltrating T cells. TCRdb itself ran the multiplex PCR reads through MiXCR, one entry per CDR3 protein. Of 110,000 or so distinct CDR3 sequences in the sample, 20% to 30% are singletons; the top ten hold roughly 30%. Specimen: glioma tissue, nonneoplastic brain tissue, or PBMCs (not recorded which). The receptors were sampled from a human donor with low-grade glioma or glioblastoma, undergoing nonglioma brain surgery, or in good health (not recorded which). Both conserved end residues are trimmed from each CDR3. Fields, in order: J gene, V gene, CDR3 protein.

>TRBJ2-3|TRBV29-1
SVDGLAGDTQY
>TRBJ2-7|TRBV28
ASRPTDRVGYEQY
>TRBJ2-4|TRBV9
ASSDPLDQAKNIQY
>TRBJ2-3|TRBV6-2/TRBV6-3
ASGPAGGDTQY
>TRBJ2-1|TRBV9
ASSQAGQGSYNEQF
>TRBJ1-2|TRBV7-9
ASSFSGQNGYT
>TRBJ2-1|TRBV28
AIRGISYEQF
>TRBJ1-6|TRBV4-3
ASSQGVGQGYSPLH
>TRBJ2-7|TRBV27
ASSLLVRPYEQY
>TRBJ2-3|TRBV18
ASSPLRDRLTDTQY
>TRBJ1-1|TRBV27
ASSYRTANTEAF
>TRBJ2-1|TRBV28
ASNLAGSRNEQF
>TRBJ2-1|TRBV7-2
ASSLVTSNPYNEQF
>TRBJ1-3|TRBV4-3
ASRDRVAGNTIY
>TRBJ2-3|TRBV3-1
ASSQVGRRGGGDTQY
>TRBJ2-7|TRBV11-1
ASSPASYEQY
>TRBJ2-3|TRBV7-2
ASSFTSGGADTQY
>TRBJ2-1|TRBV10-2
ASSESSGYNEQF
>TRBJ2-1|TRBV29-1
SVRTGPYNEQF
>TRBJ2-7|TRBV20-1
SASGGSPSYEQY
>TRBJ2-5|TRBV5-6
ASSTPGTGEETQY
>TRBJ2-1|TRBV5-5
ASTQEGFYNEQF
>TRBJ2-7|TRBV9
ASSVGPGQGTYEQY
>TRBJ1-6|TRBV19
ASSTSKFRLNSPLH